In this sample, the clone carrying this TCR beta chain turned up a few times. This entry belongs to a study of somatic mutations in cytotoxic T cells in rheumatoid arthritis. Assay: immunoSEQ multiplex PCR; the TCRdb copy retains only in-frame clones and omits some. The sample carries over 7,000 clones, 87% recorded once. Germline loops: CDR1 MNHEY, CDR2 SMNVEV (reference sequence). CDR3 length: 11 residues. V lost 8 bases, J lost 5 bases, and 8 bases lay in between. V is TRBV27 and J is TRBJ2-3, with D possibly TRBD2 on 6 matching bases. Sequencing was performed on CD8+ T cells sorted from blood. The TCR comes from a middle-aged man with rheumatoid arthritis. Here the CDR3 DNA reads TGTGCCAGCCGGGGGTTAGATACGCAGTATTTT. It specifies CASRGLDTQYF.